This entry lists 7 T cell receptor beta chains sequenced from one sample in a study of T-cell memory formation after mild COVID-19. Each CDR3 protein is one row after TCRdb ran MiXCR on the 5' RACE reads. The sample has more than 250,000 distinct CDR3 sequences, around 15% seen once; the top ten hold around 20%. What was sequenced was PBMCs or a T cell subset sorted from them (not recorded which). The receptors were gathered from a young man who had mild COVID-19 (a few samples of this study predate the infection). Cell type and time point are not known.

This clonotype was seen a few times. The genes are TRBV6-6 and TRBJ1-5, with D possibly being TRBD1 (6 bases). The germline gives CDR1 MNHNY, CDR2 SVGAGI (reference sequence). CDR3 size: 15 residues. The germline V and J ends were trimmed by 6 bases and 3 bases, with 15 bases remaining between them. As DNA, the CDR3 is TGTGCCAGCAGGGACGGACAGCTCACCAATCAGCCCCAGCATTTT. This sequence encodes CASRDGQLTNQPQHF.

This clonotype was detected a few times. The chain recombines TRBV6-2 or TRBV6-3 with TRBJ1-5, with D perhaps matching TRBD1 (6 bases). Trimming pared 6 bases from V and 7 bases from J, leaving 19 bases between. The germline gives CDR1 MNHEY, CDR2 SVGEGT. The CDR3 consists of 15 residues. The CDR3 DNA sequence: TGTGCCAGCAGGCCCCTGGACAGCTTTGGGCAGCCCCAGCATTTT. This codes for CASRPLDSFGQPQHF.

Notes on this clonotype: Mismatch with germline at one junction end may stem from a read error. The chain couples TRBV10-3 to TRBJ1-1; no clear D gene. This CDR3 region has 13 residues. The germline CDR1 and CDR2 sequences are ENHRY and SYGVKD. DNA for the CDR3: TGTGGCATCAGTGACCACCTCTCCCAACCCGCTTTCTTT. The encoded protein is CGISDHLSQPAFF.

This clonotype has only a few counts. J is TRBJ1-1 and V is TRBV6-5, with 9 nucleotides matching TRBD1. V shed 4 bases, J shed 4 bases, and the junction held 19 bases outside the gene matches. CDR3 size: 19 residues. CDR1 and CDR2 from the germline V gene are MNHEY and SVGAGI. CDR3 amino acids: CASSSRSPYRGLKSTEAFF. CDR3 DNA: TGTGCCAGCAGTTCGCGTTCACCTTACAGGGGGCTGAAGAGCACTGAAGCTTTCTTT.

The chain employs TRBV29-1 and TRBJ1-1; tentative D call: TRBD1 (6 bases). This CDR3 contains 11 residues. CDR1 is SQVTM and CDR2 is ANQGSEA in the germline V gene. The ends were cut back, 6 bases at V and 11 bases at J, with 16 bases in the middle. CDR3 sequence: CSVTQGLNAFF. CDR3 nucleotides: TGCAGCGTGACCCAGGGGTTGAACGCTTTCTTT.

CDR3 sequence reads: CASSPGKAKSSYNEQFF. The CDR3 region has the DNA TGCGCCAGCAGCCCCGGAAAGGCAAAAAGCTCCTACAATGAGCAGTTCTTC. V gene TRBV4-1 combines with J gene TRBJ2-1; D call uncertain. CDR1 is MGHRA, CDR2 YSYEKL, per germline. Trimming shortened V by 4 bases and J by 0 bases, and 16 bases separated the two germline ends. The CDR3 has 17 residues.

This clonotype was picked up a small number of times. The chain recombines TRBV7-3 with TRBJ2-3; D is undetermined. Trimming shortened V by 5 bases and J by 5 bases, and 8 bases separated the two germline ends. The germline gives CDR1 SGHTA, CDR2 FQGTGA. The CDR3 extends over 12 amino acids. CDR3 DNA: TGTGCCAGCAGCCCCTGGGGAGATACGCAGTATTTT. It yields the protein CASSPWGDTQYF.